The following is a TCR beta chain sequence with its context. The antigen remains undetermined. The PCR made use of 60 Vbeta and 13 Jbeta primers. Sequencing used immunoSEQ multiplex PCR; TCRdb keeps in-frame clones, though not all of them. The sample includes about 110,000 clones, 82% of them seen just once. This record comes from a study of cytomegalovirus exposure and HLA in healthy donors. Likely unrecorded immune exposures existed in these nominally healthy donors. Study outcomes and limitations: CMV serostatus was the only recorded immune exposure for donors.

The germline V gene encodes CDR1 MNHNY and CDR2 SVGAGI (reference sequence). Trimming left V 0 bases short and J 5 bases short, with 13 bases between. The CDR3 is made up of 15 amino acids. The V and J genes are TRBV6-6 and TRBJ2-5; the D gene is possibly TRBD2 (6 bases). This clonotype was sampled from a middle-aged man in good health and CMV-seronegative. Input material: PBMCs. In DNA form, the CDR3 reads TGTGCCAGCAGTTACTCGACTCCGGGGAGGGAGACCCAGTACTTC. This sequence encodes CASSYSTPGRETQYF.